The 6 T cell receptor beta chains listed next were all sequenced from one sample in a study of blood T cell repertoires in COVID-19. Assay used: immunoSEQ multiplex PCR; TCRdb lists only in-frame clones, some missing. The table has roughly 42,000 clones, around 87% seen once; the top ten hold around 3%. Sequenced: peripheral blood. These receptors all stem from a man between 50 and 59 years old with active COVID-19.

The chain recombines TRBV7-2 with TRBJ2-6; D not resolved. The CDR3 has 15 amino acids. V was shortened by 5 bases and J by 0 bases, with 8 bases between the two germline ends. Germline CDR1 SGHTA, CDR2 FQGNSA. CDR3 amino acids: CASSLRFSGANVLTF. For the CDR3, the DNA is TGTGCCAGCAGCCTCAGGTTCTCTGGGGCCAACGTCCTGACTTTC.

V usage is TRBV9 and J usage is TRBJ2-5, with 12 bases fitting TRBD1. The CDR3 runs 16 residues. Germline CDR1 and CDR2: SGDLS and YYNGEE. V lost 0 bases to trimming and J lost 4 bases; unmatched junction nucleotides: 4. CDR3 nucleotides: TGTGCCAGCAGCGTAGAAGGGACAGGGGGCTTAGAGACCCAGTACTTC. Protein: CASSVEGTGGLETQYF.

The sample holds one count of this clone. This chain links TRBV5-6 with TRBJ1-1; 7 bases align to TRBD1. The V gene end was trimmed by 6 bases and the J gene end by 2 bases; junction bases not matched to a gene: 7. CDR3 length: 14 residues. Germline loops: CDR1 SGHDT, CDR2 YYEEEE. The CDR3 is CASKRGRINTEAFF. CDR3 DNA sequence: TGTGCCAGCAAAAGGGGGCGGATTAACACTGAAGCTTTCTTT.

This CDR3 reads CASSQQGRETQYF. The CDR3 DNA reads TGTGCCAGCAGTCAACAGGGGCGCGAGACCCAGTACTTC. This chain links TRBV27 with TRBJ2-5, with 7 bases lining up with TRBD1. Trimming took 5 bases from V and 5 from J; bases not matched to a gene: 5. CDR1 and CDR2 from the germline V gene are MNHEY and SMNVEV (reference sequence). The CDR3 length is 13 residues.

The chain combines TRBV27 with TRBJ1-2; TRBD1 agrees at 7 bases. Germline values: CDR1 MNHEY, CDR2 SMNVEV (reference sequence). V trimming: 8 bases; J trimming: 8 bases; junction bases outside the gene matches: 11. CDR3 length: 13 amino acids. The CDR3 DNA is TGTGCCAGCGGAAGAGGACAGGTCGGGGGCTACACCTTC. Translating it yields CASGRGQVGGYTF.

The CDR3 spells CSVDRGYQETQYF. CDR3 coding DNA: TGCAGCGTCGACAGGGGGTACCAAGAGACCCAGTACTTC. The rearrangement uses TRBV29-1 and TRBJ2-5; the match to TRBD1 covers 9 bases. Per germline, CDR1 SQVTM and CDR2 ANQGSEA. The CDR3 sequence is 13 residues long. Trimming cost V 6 bases and J 0 bases; bases outside gene matches: 2. Filled out from reference TRBV29-1 and TRBJ2-5, the complete variable domain reads SAVISQKPSRDICQRGTSLTIQCQVDSQVTMMFWYRQQPGQSLTLIATANQGSEATYESGFVIDKFPISRPNLTFSTLTVSNMSPEDSSIYLCSVDRGYQETQYFGPGTRLLVL.